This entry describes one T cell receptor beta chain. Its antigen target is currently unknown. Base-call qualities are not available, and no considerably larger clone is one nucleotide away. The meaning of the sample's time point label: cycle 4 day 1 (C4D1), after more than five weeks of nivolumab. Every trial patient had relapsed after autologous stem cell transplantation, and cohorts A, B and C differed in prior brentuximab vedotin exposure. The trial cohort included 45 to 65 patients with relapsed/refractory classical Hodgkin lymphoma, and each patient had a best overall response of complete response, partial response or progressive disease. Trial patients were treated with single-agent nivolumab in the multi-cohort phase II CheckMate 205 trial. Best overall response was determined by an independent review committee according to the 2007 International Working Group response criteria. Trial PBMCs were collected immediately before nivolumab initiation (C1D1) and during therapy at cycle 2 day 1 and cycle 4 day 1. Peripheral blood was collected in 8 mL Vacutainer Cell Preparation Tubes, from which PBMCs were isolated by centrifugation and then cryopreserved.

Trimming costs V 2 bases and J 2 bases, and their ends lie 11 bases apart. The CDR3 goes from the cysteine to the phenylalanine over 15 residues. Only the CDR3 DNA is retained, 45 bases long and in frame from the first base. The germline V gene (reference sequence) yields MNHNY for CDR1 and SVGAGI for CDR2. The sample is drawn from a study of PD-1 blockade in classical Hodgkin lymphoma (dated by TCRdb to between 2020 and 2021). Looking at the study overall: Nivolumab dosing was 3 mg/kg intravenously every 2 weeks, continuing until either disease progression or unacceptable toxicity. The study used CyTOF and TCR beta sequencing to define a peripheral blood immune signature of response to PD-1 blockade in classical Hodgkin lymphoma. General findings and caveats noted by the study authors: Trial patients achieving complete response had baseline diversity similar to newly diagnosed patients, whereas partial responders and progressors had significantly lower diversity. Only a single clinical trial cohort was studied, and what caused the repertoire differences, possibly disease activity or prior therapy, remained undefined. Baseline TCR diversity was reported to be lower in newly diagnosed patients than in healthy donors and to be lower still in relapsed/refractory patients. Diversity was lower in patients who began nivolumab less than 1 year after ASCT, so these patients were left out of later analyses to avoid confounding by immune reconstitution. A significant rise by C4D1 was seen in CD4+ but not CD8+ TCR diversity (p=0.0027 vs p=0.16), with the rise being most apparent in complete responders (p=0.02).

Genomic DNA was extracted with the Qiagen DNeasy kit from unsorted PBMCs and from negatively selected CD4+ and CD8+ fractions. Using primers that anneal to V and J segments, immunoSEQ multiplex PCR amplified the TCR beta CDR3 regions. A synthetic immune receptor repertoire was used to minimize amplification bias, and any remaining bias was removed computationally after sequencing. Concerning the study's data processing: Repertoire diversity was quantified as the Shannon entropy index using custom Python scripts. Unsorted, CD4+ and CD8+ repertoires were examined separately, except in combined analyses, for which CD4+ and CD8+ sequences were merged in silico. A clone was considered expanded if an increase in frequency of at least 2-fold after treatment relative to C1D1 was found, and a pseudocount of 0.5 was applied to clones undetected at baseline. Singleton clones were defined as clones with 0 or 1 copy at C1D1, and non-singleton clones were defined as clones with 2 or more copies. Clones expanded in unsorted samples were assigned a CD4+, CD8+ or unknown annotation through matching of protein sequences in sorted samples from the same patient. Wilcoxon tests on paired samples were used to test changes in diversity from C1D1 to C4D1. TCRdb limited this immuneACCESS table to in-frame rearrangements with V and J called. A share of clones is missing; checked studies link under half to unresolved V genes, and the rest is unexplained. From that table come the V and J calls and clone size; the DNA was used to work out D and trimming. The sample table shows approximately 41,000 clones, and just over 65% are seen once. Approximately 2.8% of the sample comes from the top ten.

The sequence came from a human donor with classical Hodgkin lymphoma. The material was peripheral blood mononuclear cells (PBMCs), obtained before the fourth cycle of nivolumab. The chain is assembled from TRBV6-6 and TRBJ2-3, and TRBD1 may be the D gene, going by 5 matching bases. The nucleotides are TGTGCCAGCAGTTACGGGGCAGGGCTCACAGATACGCAGTATTTT. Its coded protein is CASSYGAGLTDTQYF.